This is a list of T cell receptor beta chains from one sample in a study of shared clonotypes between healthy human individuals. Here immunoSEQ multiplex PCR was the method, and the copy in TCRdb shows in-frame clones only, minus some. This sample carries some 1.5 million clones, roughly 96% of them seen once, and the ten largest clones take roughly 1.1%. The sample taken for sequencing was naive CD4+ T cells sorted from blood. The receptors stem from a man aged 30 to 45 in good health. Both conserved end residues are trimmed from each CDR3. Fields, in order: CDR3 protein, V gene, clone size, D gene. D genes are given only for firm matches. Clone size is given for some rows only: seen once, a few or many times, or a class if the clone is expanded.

CDR3 protein: ASSPDTQETQY
V gene: TRBV18
clone size: .
D gene: .

CDR3 protein: ASSLVGLAGADTQY
V gene: TRBV5-1
clone size: .
D gene: TRBD2

CDR3 protein: ASRPQGREKLF
V gene: TRBV2
clone size: .
D gene: .

CDR3 protein: ASSSHGQGANQPQH
V gene: TRBV28
clone size: .
D gene: TRBD1

CDR3 protein: ASSVRTGGDFYT
V gene: TRBV9
clone size: .
D gene: TRBD1

CDR3 protein: ASSLGGFGELF
V gene: TRBV11-2
clone size: .
D gene: .

CDR3 protein: ASSSFVGETQY
V gene: TRBV5-4
clone size: .
D gene: .

CDR3 protein: ASSLGGSGRPFQETQY
V gene: TRBV7-9
clone size: .
D gene: TRBD2

CDR3 protein: SVEGTSSNNEQF
V gene: TRBV29-1
clone size: .
D gene: .

CDR3 protein: ASGRGGADTQY
V gene: TRBV11-2
clone size: .
D gene: .

CDR3 protein: ASSYSLGGSSYNEQF
V gene: TRBV9
clone size: .
D gene: TRBD1

CDR3 protein: ASWELAGGGNEQF
V gene: TRBV28
clone size: .
D gene: TRBD2

CDR3 protein: ASSLEFRSGRIGELF
V gene: TRBV11-2
clone size: .
D gene: TRBD2

CDR3 protein: ASSWGQGHGYT
V gene: TRBV28
clone size: .
D gene: TRBD1

CDR3 protein: ASSPGTSGSYEQY
V gene: TRBV18
clone size: .
D gene: TRBD2

CDR3 protein: ASSHNRGPGYGYT
V gene: TRBV14
clone size: once
D gene: TRBD1

CDR3 protein: ASSQGLAGVSEQY
V gene: TRBV7-2
clone size: .
D gene: TRBD2

CDR3 protein: ASSLESGIQYNEQF
V gene: TRBV7-6
clone size: .
D gene: .

CDR3 protein: ASESHSGANVLT
V gene: TRBV28
clone size: .
D gene: .

CDR3 protein: ASGYMEQY
V gene: TRBV10-2
clone size: .
D gene: .

CDR3 protein: ASSPDGASNQPQH
V gene: TRBV2
clone size: .
D gene: .

CDR3 protein: ASSTGTGSTGELF
V gene: TRBV11-3
clone size: .
D gene: TRBD1

CDR3 protein: ASSPWDRVPEAF
V gene: TRBV19
clone size: .
D gene: TRBD1

CDR3 protein: ASSSTTGNTEAF
V gene: TRBV6-5
clone size: .
D gene: .

CDR3 protein: ASSGVAGETQY
V gene: TRBV2
clone size: .
D gene: .

CDR3 protein: ASSLVGGELF
V gene: TRBV11-2
clone size: .
D gene: .

CDR3 protein: AWSWRGRETYPTSTDTQY
V gene: TRBV30
clone size: once
D gene: TRBD2

CDR3 protein: ASSLDLQAEGGYT
V gene: TRBV11-2
clone size: few
D gene: .

CDR3 protein: ASSTRNRVQHEQF
V gene: TRBV5-1
clone size: .
D gene: .

CDR3 protein: ASSLRQNEAF
V gene: TRBV7-9
clone size: .
D gene: .

CDR3 protein: ASSHITGTGQSDTQY
V gene: TRBV4-1
clone size: .
D gene: TRBD1

CDR3 protein: ASSEAQGGQPQH
V gene: TRBV6-1
clone size: .
D gene: .

CDR3 protein: ASSLSSGTLETQY
V gene: TRBV7-2
clone size: once
D gene: TRBD2

CDR3 protein: ASSPGQSHGEQY
V gene: TRBV28
clone size: .
D gene: TRBD1

CDR3 protein: ASKHWVLPGVADYQETQY
V gene: TRBV27
clone size: .
D gene: .

CDR3 protein: ASRGGGKMSNEQF
V gene: TRBV21-1
clone size: .
D gene: .

CDR3 protein: ASSSTGGQGGYIQY
V gene: TRBV7-2
clone size: .
D gene: .

CDR3 protein: ATSRETRFYEQY
V gene: TRBV15
clone size: .
D gene: .

CDR3 protein: ASSPEVAGVPTGELF
V gene: TRBV5-4
clone size: .
D gene: TRBD2

CDR3 protein: ASSLPWDSQGGSQETQY
V gene: TRBV5-6
clone size: once
D gene: TRBD1

CDR3 protein: ASSSAGLREQY
V gene: TRBV5-5
clone size: once
D gene: .

CDR3 protein: ASSYQEVSTGELF
V gene: TRBV6-6
clone size: .
D gene: .

CDR3 protein: ASSLGDSFYGYT
V gene: TRBV11-1
clone size: .
D gene: TRBD1

CDR3 protein: ASSVGGGKGTDTQY
V gene: TRBV9
clone size: .
D gene: .

CDR3 protein: ASSFSGTSGSEQY
V gene: TRBV7-3
clone size: .
D gene: TRBD2

CDR3 protein: ASSFGQENYGYT
V gene: TRBV7-9
clone size: .
D gene: .

CDR3 protein: ASSEAGQGTDTQY
V gene: TRBV2
clone size: once
D gene: TRBD1